Listed here are 13 T cell receptor beta chains from one sample, sequenced in a study of T cells after yellow fever vaccination. Using its own MiXCR run on the 5' RACE reads, TCRdb lists one record per CDR3 protein. In the table there are some 500,000 distinct CDR3 sequences, approximately 13% of which are singletons. Sequencing was performed on PBMCs, taken on the day of the yellow fever booster vaccination. The receptor set was obtained from a man aged 25-45 years who received the YFV17D yellow fever vaccine.

This chain joins TRBV10-3 and TRBJ1-5; 8 bases map to TRBD1. CDR3 size: 13 residues. After removal of 9 bases from V and 5 bases from J, the junction contained 6 bases not matched to a gene. Germline CDR1 and CDR2: ENHRY and SYGVKD. CDR3 DNA: TGTGCCATGCAGGGGGCGGAAGATCAGCCCCAGCATTTT. Translation gives CAMQGAEDQPQHF.

The CDR3 reads CASIGRWQETQYF. The CDR3 DNA reads as TGTGCCAGCATCGGCAGGTGGCAAGAGACCCAGTACTTC. The chain joins TRBV12-3 or TRBV12-4 to TRBJ2-5; D is uncertain. V was cut by 7 bases and J by 2 bases, with 11 bases left in between. This CDR3 is built from 13 residues.

The V and J genes are TRBV6-5 and TRBJ2-1; 12 bases are shared with TRBD2. V was pared by 0 bases and J by 6 bases, with 12 bases of the junction left unmatched. From germline, CDR1 is MNHEY and CDR2 SVGAGI. This CDR3 has 19 amino acids. CDR3 protein: CASSYSTDPSGRAPNEQFF. The CDR3 DNA reads as TGTGCCAGCAGTTACTCGACGGACCCTAGCGGGAGGGCCCCCAATGAGCAGTTCTTC.

The chain combines TRBV7-2 with TRBJ2-3; maybe TRBD1 (6 bases). The germline CDR1 and CDR2 sequences are SGHTA and FQGNSA. V was trimmed by 4 bases and J by 1 base, leaving 15 bases between them. The CDR3 loop spans 16 amino acids. The CDR3: CASSYSRGAGTDTQYF. The CDR3 coding sequence is TGTGCCAGCAGCTACAGCAGGGGAGCTGGCACAGATACGCAGTATTTT.

The chain combines TRBV15 with TRBJ2-3; 11 bases line up with TRBD2. This CDR3 contains 17 residues. The germline CDR1 and CDR2 sequences are LNHNV and YYDKDF (reference sequence). V lost 3 bases to trimming and J lost 1 base; unmatched junction nucleotides: 6. CDR3: CATSSPRTSGRTDTQYF. Written as DNA, the CDR3 is TGTGCCACCAGCAGCCCAAGGACTAGCGGGCGCACAGATACGCAGTATTTT.

J is TRBJ1-3 and V is TRBV6-5; D is uncertain. V lost 2 bases and J 0 bases, leaving 2 bases between the germline ends. The CDR3 is made up of 13 amino acids. Per the germline V gene, CDR1 is MNHEY and CDR2 is SVGAGI. The CDR3, as DNA: TGTGCCAGCAGTTACGACTCTGGAAACACCATATATTTT. Encoded protein: CASSYDSGNTIYF.

The sample holds a few counts of this clonotype. The chain carries TRBV5-1 and TRBJ2-1; possible D gene TRBD2, 5 bases. Germline V gene data show CDR1 as SGHRS and CDR2 as YFSETQ. The V gene lost 0 bases and the J gene lost 2 bases, with 9 bases spanning the gap. This CDR3 is 15 amino acids long. For the CDR3, the DNA is TGCGCCAGCAGCTTGGGTGGGGAGACCTACAATGAGCAGTTCTTC. As protein: CASSLGGETYNEQFF.

This clonotype has only a few counts. The chain carries TRBV28 and TRBJ1-2, with D tentatively TRBD1 (6 bases). Between the trimmed V and J ends, which lost 8 bases and 4 bases, there was a span of 14 bases. CDR3 length equals 13 residues. CDR1 and CDR2 (germline): MDHEN, SYDVKM. The CDR3 is CASLQGFSYGYTF. The CDR3 DNA follows: TGTGCCAGCCTACAGGGTTTCAGCTATGGCTACACCTTC.

This chain joins TRBV6-2 or TRBV6-3 and TRBJ2-6; TRBD1 might be the D (6 bases). The germline V gene encodes CDR1 MNHEY and CDR2 SVGEGT. The CDR3 is 17 residues long. V was trimmed by 5 bases and J by 2 bases, leaving 16 bases between them. The CDR3 sequence is CASSAQRGSPGANVLTF. CDR3 nucleotide sequence: TGTGCCAGCAGTGCCCAGAGGGGGAGTCCTGGGGCCAACGTCCTGACTTTC.

The chain carries TRBV29-1 and TRBJ2-1, with 11 positions matching TRBD2. V was pared by 6 bases and J by 9 bases, with 10 bases of the junction left unmatched. Germline CDR1 is SQVTM and CDR2 is ANQGSEA. There are 14 residues in the CDR3. This CDR3 reads CSVGILTSGIEQFF. The CDR3 DNA reads TGCAGCGTGGGGATTTTGACTAGCGGGATTGAGCAGTTCTTC.

This clonotype was found a few times. CDR3 protein: CASSERTGLFGYTF. In nucleotides, the CDR3 is TGTGCCAGCAGTGAGAGGACAGGGCTTTTTGGCTACACCTTC. This chain connects TRBV25-1 to TRBJ1-2, with TRBD1 identical over 8 bases. Germline-derived CDR1 and CDR2 are MGHDK and SYGVNS. The V gene end was trimmed by 3 bases and the J gene end by 7 bases; junction bases not matched to a gene: 7. The CDR3 spans 14 residues.

This clonotype occurred a few times. The chain couples TRBV7-2 to TRBJ1-5; D gene ambiguous. CDR1 SGHTA and CDR2 FQGNSA come from the germline V gene. The ends were cut back, 2 bases at V and 7 bases at J, with 21 bases in the middle. The CDR3 length is 17 residues. CDR3 DNA sequence: TGTGCCAGCAGCTTATTCCCCCGAGGAGCGGTCGGCCAGCCCCAGCATTTT. This gives the protein CASSLFPRGAVGQPQHF.

The chain recombines TRBV29-1 with TRBJ2-3; 9 bases fit TRBD2. The germline gives CDR1 SQVTM, CDR2 ANQGSEA. The trim removed 4 bases at V and 6 bases at J, leaving 11 bases unmatched. This CDR3 comprises 15 residues. This chain's CDR3 is CSVVGSGRRADTQYF. CDR3 nucleotide sequence: TGCAGCGTTGTCGGTAGCGGGAGAAGAGCGGATACGCAGTATTTT.